These 8 T cell receptor beta chains were sequenced from one sample in a study of cytomegalovirus exposure and HLA in healthy donors. 60 Vbeta and 13 Jbeta primers were used in PCR. TCRdb's copy holds only in-frame clones and misses some; the assay was immunoSEQ multiplex PCR. The table includes about 120,000 clones, roughly 71% detected once. The material sequenced was PBMCs. These TCRs come from a man between 18 and 35 years old in good health and CMV-seropositive.

The chain is built from TRBV13 and TRBJ1-1, with D perhaps matching TRBD1 (5 bases). With 3 bases removed from V and 4 bases from J, the gap between germline ends came to 18 bases. Germline V CDR1 and CDR2: PRHDT, FYEKMQ (reference sequence). The CDR3 has 16 residues. The CDR3, as DNA: TGTGCCAGCAGCTTTTCAGGGACTTCTTATTCCACTGAAGCTTTCTTT. This encodes CASSFSGTSYSTEAFF.

The CDR3 is CASSPGTGDYEQYF. The DNA for the CDR3 is TGTGCCAGCTCACCTGGGACAGGGGATTACGAGCAGTACTTC. V is TRBV18 and J is TRBJ2-7, with 10 bases fitting TRBD1. The CDR3 loop spans 14 amino acids. Germline lookup yields CDR1 KGHSH and CDR2 LQKENI. V shed 3 bases and J 4 bases; nucleotides not matched to a gene: 3.

This chain links TRBV7-6 with TRBJ2-5, with 9 positions matching TRBD2. This CDR3 region has 13 residues. Germline V lookup: CDR1 SGHVS, CDR2 FNYEAQ. Trimming took 8 bases from V and 4 from J; bases not matched to a gene: 5. The CDR3 DNA reads TGTGCCAGCGGCGGGGGGGCCGGAGAGACCCAGTACTTC. Translating gives CASGGGAGETQYF.

The rearrangement joins TRBV4-1 to TRBJ1-2; D might be TRBD1 (6 bases). Germline lookup yields CDR1 MGHRA and CDR2 YSYEKL. V gave up 5 bases and J gave up 0 bases, with 13 bases separating them. This CDR3 has 15 residues. CDR3 sequence reads: CASSTTGFSNYGYTF. The CDR3 DNA sequence: TGCGCCAGCAGCACTACAGGGTTCTCTAACTATGGCTACACCTTC.

This clone was seen a handful of times. The chain is built from TRBV7-2 and TRBJ2-7; 8 positions agree with TRBD1. The CDR3 has 15 amino acids. The V gene end was trimmed by 4 bases and the J gene end by 0 bases; junction bases not matched to a gene: 5. Germline V gene lookup returns CDR1 SGHTA and CDR2 FQGNSA. This CDR3 reads CASSWGTGTSYEQYF. In DNA, the CDR3 is TGTGCCAGCAGCTGGGGGACAGGAACCTCCTACGAGCAGTACTTC.

CDR3: CASSLAKKGSGGRGTQYF. The CDR3 nucleotides are TGTGCCAGCAGCTTAGCGAAAAAGGGTAGCGGGGGCCGGGGGACCCAGTACTTC. The chain couples TRBV7-2 to TRBJ2-5, with TRBD2 matching 9 bases. CDR1 is SGHTA and CDR2 is FQGNSA in the germline V gene. The V segment lost 0 bases and the J segment 7 bases; nucleotides outside the gene matches: 15. CDR3 size: 18 residues.

The rearrangement uses TRBV6-1 and TRBJ1-5; 8 bases agree with TRBD1. J was trimmed by 5 bases and V by 7 bases; bases with no gene match: 10. The CDR3 runs to 15 residues. Looked up from germline, CDR1 is MNHNS and CDR2 is SASEGT. CDR3 sequence: CASTLLAGGDQPQHF. In DNA, the CDR3 is TGTGCCAGCACCCTACTGGCAGGGGGCGATCAGCCCCAGCATTTT.

This clone was counted between two and nine times. This CDR3 reads CATSRFGAAGYATNEKLFF. In DNA form, the CDR3 reads TGTGCCACCAGCAGGTTTGGTGCAGCGGGATACGCAACTAATGAAAAACTGTTTTTT. The chain uses TRBV15 and TRBJ1-4; no definite D call. The CDR3 is made up of 19 amino acids. The V gene's germline CDR1 is LNHNV and CDR2 YYDKDF (reference sequence). V was clipped by 3 bases and J by 0 bases, with 20 bases between them.